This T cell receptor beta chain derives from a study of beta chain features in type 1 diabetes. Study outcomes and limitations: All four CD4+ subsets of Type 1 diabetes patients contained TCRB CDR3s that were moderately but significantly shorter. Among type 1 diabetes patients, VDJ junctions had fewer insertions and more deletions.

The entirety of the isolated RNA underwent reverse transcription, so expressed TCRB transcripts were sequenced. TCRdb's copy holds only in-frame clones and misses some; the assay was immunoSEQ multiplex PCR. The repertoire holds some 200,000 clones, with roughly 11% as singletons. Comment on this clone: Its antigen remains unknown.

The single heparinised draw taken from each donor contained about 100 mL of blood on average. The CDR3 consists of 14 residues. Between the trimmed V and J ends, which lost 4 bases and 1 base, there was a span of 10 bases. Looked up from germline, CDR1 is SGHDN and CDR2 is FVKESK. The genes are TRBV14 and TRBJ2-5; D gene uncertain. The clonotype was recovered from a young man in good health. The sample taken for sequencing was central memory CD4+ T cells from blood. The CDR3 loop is CASSPADLQETQYF. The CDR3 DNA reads TGTGCCAGCAGCCCTGCGGACCTCCAAGAGACCCAGTACTTC.